Following are 19 T cell receptor beta chains from one sample sequenced in a study of blood T cell repertoires in COVID-19 (dated by TCRdb to the early 2020s). The library relied on the immunoSEQ multiplex PCR assay. TCRdb limited this immuneACCESS table to in-frame rearrangements with V and J called. A share of clones is missing; checked studies link under half to unresolved V genes, and the rest is unexplained. This sample is represented by 200,000 to 250,000 clones; approximately 84% of them were singletons. The biggest ten clones account for around 1.9% of the sample. The specimen was peripheral blood. All receptors derive from a woman over 75 with acute or convalescent COVID-19.

The chain links TRBV7-2 to TRBJ2-7; weak D call: TRBD2 (6 bases). The CDR3 spans 17 residues. The V gene's germline CDR1 is SGHTA and CDR2 FQGNSA. V was clipped by 1 base and J by 9 bases, with 25 bases between them. The CDR3 loop is CASSLGISGDSGVRQYF. CDR3 in DNA: TGTGCCAGCAGCTTAGGAATTAGCGGAGACTCGGGAGTCAGGCAGTACTTC.

V is TRBV7-6 and J is TRBJ2-1; 7 bases map to TRBD1. J lost 6 bases, V lost 4 bases, and 6 bases had no gene match. Germline V gene sequence: CDR1 SGHVS, CDR2 FNYEAQ. This CDR3 has 14 amino acids. The CDR3 DNA reads as TGTGCCAGCAGCTACTCAACAGGGGCCAATGAGCAGTTCTTC. As protein: CASSYSTGANEQFF.

CDR3: CASSLTGNYSPLHF. CDR3 nucleotide sequence: TGTGCCAGCAGTTTGACAGGGAATTATTCACCCCTCCACTTT. The chain recombines TRBV6-5 with TRBJ1-6, with 7 positions matching TRBD1. The CDR3 extends over 14 amino acids. Germline lookup yields CDR1 MNHEY and CDR2 SVGAGI. The ends lost 4 bases at V and 8 bases at J; junction bases unmatched: 5.

This chain uses TRBV29-1 with TRBJ2-2; D may be TRBD1 (6 bases). Per germline, CDR1 SQVTM and CDR2 ANQGSEA. The CDR3 loop spans 13 amino acids. V was cut by 8 bases and J by 2 bases, with 12 bases left in between. The CDR3 DNA is TGCAGCACTAGGGACACCAACACCGGGGAGCTGTTTTTT. Its protein product is CSTRDTNTGELFF.

This chain connects TRBV29-1 to TRBJ2-3, with 7 nucleotides matching TRBD2. The CDR3 contains 13 residues. CDR1 and CDR2 (germline): SQVTM, ANQGSEA. V was clipped by 4 bases and J by 6 bases; unmatched bases: 7. The CDR3 protein is CSVGSGTFDTQYF. The CDR3 coding sequence is TGCAGCGTTGGAAGCGGGACCTTTGATACGCAGTATTTT.

The chain has TRBV7-2 and TRBJ2-2; 7 positions agree with TRBD1. The V segment lost 8 bases and the J segment 4 bases; nucleotides outside the gene matches: 4. There are 13 residues in the CDR3. Germline V gene lookup returns CDR1 SGHTA and CDR2 FQGNSA. The CDR3 region is CASGDRITGELFF. The CDR3 region has the DNA TGTGCCAGCGGGGACAGAATCACCGGGGAGCTGTTTTTT. The full variable domain, with the rest looked up from reference TRBV7-2 and TRBJ2-2, is GAGVSQSPSNKVTEKGKDVELRCDPISGHTALYWYRQSLGQGLEFLIYFQGNSAPDKSGLPSDRFSAERTGGSVSTLTIQRTQQEDSAVYLCASGDRITGELFFGEGSRLTVL.

The rearrangement joins TRBV5-8 to TRBJ1-5, with no clear D. The germline V and J ends were trimmed by 0 bases and 3 bases, with 7 bases remaining between them. The CDR3 runs to 14 residues. CDR1 is SGHTS, CDR2 YDEGEE, per germline. CDR3 region: CASSLDRPNQPQHF. The CDR3 coding sequence is TGTGCCAGCAGCTTGGACAGACCCAATCAGCCCCAGCATTTT.

V usage is TRBV6-2 or TRBV6-3 and J usage is TRBJ1-2, with 8 bases lining up with TRBD1. The J segment lost 0 bases and the V segment lost 5 bases, leaving 2 bases of the junction unmatched. Looked up from germline, CDR1 is MNHEY and CDR2 is SVGEGT. The CDR3 consists of 14 residues. The CDR3 sequence: CASSRTGTNYGYTF. The CDR3 DNA sequence: TGTGCCAGCAGTAGGACAGGGACTAACTATGGCTACACCTTC.

The chain is built from TRBV4-1 and TRBJ1-5; TRBD1 agrees at 8 bases. The junction had 6 bases not matched to a gene; V was cut back by 3 bases and J by 5 bases. This CDR3 is built from 15 residues. Germline V gives CDR1 MGHRA, CDR2 YSYEKL. DNA for the CDR3: TGCGCCAGCAGCCACCAATCGACAGGGGATCAGCCCCAGCATTTT. The encoded protein is CASSHQSTGDQPQHF.

The J gene is TRBJ1-1, the V gene TRBV12-5; perhaps TRBD1 as D (5 bases). Trimming removed 1 base from V and 3 bases from J, with 9 bases in between. This CDR3 contains 14 residues. Germline V lookup: CDR1 LGHNT, CDR2 FRNRAP. The CDR3 nucleotides are TGTGCTAGTGGTTTGGCCCCGGGGGACACTGAAGCTTTCTTT. It yields the protein CASGLAPGDTEAFF.

This chain links TRBV21-1 with TRBJ2-7; the table's D call, TRBD1, was not checked against the DNA. TRBV21-1 is given as a pseudogene. There are 16 residues in the CDR3. CDR3 residues: CASSKLTGVDPLEQYF. The CDR3 DNA follows: TGTGCCAGCAGCAAGCTCACAGGGGTAGATCCCCTCGAGCAGTACTTC.

The chain carries TRBV27 and TRBJ2-7; 10 positions agree with TRBD1. Germline CDR1 MNHEY, CDR2 SMNVEV (reference sequence). This CDR3 region has 15 residues. Unmatched junction bases numbered 7, after V lost 5 bases and J lost 3 bases. Written as DNA, the CDR3 is TGTGCCAGCAGTATAAGGGGACAGGGGTTCTACGAGCAGTACTTC. Its translation: CASSIRGQGFYEQYF.

This clone was seen ten or more times. The chain couples TRBV5-1 to TRBJ1-6; D unresolved. Germline loops: CDR1 SGHRS, CDR2 YFSETQ. Deletions cut 1 base from V and 7 bases from J, with 15 bases between. The CDR3 is made up of 16 amino acids. The CDR3 DNA reads as TGCGCCAGCAGCTTGTCATCCGGGTCGGGGAATTCACCCCTCCACTTT. Its protein product is CASSLSSGSGNSPLHF.

The V call is TRBV2, the J call TRBJ1-3, with TRBD1 as a possible D gene (5 bases). This CDR3 has 15 amino acids. The germline gives CDR1 SNHLY, CDR2 FYNNEI. The germline V and J ends were trimmed by 2 bases and 7 bases, with 15 bases remaining between them. This chain's CDR3 is CASSEPRQLRNTIYF. The CDR3 DNA reads TGTGCCAGCAGTGAACCAAGACAGCTTCGTAACACCATATATTTT. Looking up the rest from reference TRBV2 and TRBJ1-3 gives the full variable domain: EPEVTQTPSHQVTQMGQEVILRCVPISNHLYFYWYRQILGQKVEFLVSFYNNEISEKSEIFDDQFSVERPDGSNFTLKIRSTKLEDSAMYFCASSEPRQLRNTIYFGEGSWLTVV.

The CDR3 region is CSAVGQVMNTEAFF. The DNA of the CDR3 is TGCAGCGCTGTGGGACAGGTCATGAACACTGAAGCTTTCTTT. The chain is built from TRBV29-1 and TRBJ1-1; 8 bases fit TRBD1. The germline CDR1 and CDR2 sequences are SQVTM and ANQGSEA. The J segment lost 0 bases and the V segment lost 7 bases, leaving 7 bases of the junction unmatched. CDR3 length: 14 amino acids.

This clone was detected a few times. The chain carries TRBV7-2 and TRBJ2-7; 9 nucleotides line up with TRBD1. The CDR3 is 16 amino acids. Unmatched junction bases numbered 11, after V lost 6 bases and J lost 2 bases. CDR1 SGHTA and CDR2 FQGNSA come from the germline V gene. This CDR3 reads CASSYTGTGSTYEQYF. For the CDR3, the DNA is TGTGCCAGCAGTTACACCGGGACAGGGTCTACCTACGAGCAGTACTTC.

The chain has TRBV6-6 and TRBJ1-4; D is perhaps TRBD1 (6 bases). Per the germline V gene, CDR1 is MNHNY and CDR2 is SVGAGI (reference sequence). Deletions cut 7 bases from V and 8 bases from J, with 14 bases between. The CDR3 length is 13 residues. For the CDR3, the DNA is TGTGCCAGCACCCTGGACAGTAGGGAAAAACTGTTTTTT. Its protein product is CASTLDSREKLFF.

The V and J genes are TRBV6-2 or TRBV6-3 and TRBJ2-7, with D maybe TRBD1 (6 bases). CDR3 length equals 13 residues. V was cut by 5 bases and J by 3 bases, with 11 bases left in between. The germline V gene encodes CDR1 MNHEY and CDR2 SVGEGT. CDR3 sequence: CASSDRIGYEQYF. CDR3 coding DNA: TGTGCCAGCAGTGACAGGATAGGCTACGAGCAGTACTTC.

The rearrangement links TRBV5-1 to TRBJ2-1; 8 bases agree with TRBD2. The J segment lost 10 bases and the V segment lost 1 base, leaving 7 bases of the junction unmatched. The CDR3 contains 14 residues. CDR1 is SGHRS and CDR2 is YFSETQ in the germline V gene. As DNA, the CDR3 is TGCGCCAGCAGCTTGTCGGGGGGGTCCCCCGAGCAGTTCTTC. It translates to CASSLSGGSPEQFF.